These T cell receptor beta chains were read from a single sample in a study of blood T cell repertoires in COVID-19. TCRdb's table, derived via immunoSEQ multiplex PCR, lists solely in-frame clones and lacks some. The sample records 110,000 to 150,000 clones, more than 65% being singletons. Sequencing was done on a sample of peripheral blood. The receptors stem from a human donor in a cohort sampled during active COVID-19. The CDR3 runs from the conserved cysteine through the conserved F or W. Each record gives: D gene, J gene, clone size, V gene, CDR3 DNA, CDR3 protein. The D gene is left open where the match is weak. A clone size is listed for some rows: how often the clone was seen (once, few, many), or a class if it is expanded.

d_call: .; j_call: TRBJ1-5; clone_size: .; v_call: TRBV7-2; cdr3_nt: TGTGCCAGCAGCTTAGCCGGGGGGGGTCAGCCCCAGCATTTT; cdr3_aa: CASSLAGGGQPQHF
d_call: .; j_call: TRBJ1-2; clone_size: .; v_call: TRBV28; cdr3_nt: TGTGCCAGCAGCATACAGAACCCCTATGGCTACACCTTC; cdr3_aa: CASSIQNPYGYTF
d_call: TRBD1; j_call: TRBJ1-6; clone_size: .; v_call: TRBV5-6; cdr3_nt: TGTGCCAGCAGCCGGGCCGCCCGGGACAGCAATTCACCCCTCCACTTT; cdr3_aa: CASSRAARDSNSPLHF
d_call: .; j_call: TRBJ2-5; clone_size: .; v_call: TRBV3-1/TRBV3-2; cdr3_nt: TGTGCCAGCAGCCAAGTACTACCCCAAGAGACCCAGTACTTC; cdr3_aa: CASSQVLPQETQYF
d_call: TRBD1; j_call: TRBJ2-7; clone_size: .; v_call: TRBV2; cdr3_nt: TGTGCCAGCAGTCGACAGGGGGAGTCCTACGAGCAGTACTTC; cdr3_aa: CASSRQGESYEQYF
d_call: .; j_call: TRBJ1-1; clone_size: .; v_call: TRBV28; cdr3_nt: TGTGCCAGCAGTTTATTCCCGAAAAGGAGTCCTGAAGCTTTCTTT; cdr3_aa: CASSLFPKRSPEAFF
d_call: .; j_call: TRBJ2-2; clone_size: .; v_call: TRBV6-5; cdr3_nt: TGTGCCAGCAGGCAGGGGCTTGTTCACGGGGAGCTGTTTTTT; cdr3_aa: CASRQGLVHGELFF
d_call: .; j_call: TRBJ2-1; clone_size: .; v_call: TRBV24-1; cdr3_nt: TGTGCCACCAGTGCCCGGAGCTCCTACAATGAGCAGTTCTTC; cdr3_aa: CATSARSSYNEQFF
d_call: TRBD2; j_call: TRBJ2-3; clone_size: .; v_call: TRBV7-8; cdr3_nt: TGTGCCAGCAGCTTAGGTAATAGCGGGAAGACAGATACGCAGTATTTT; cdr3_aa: CASSLGNSGKTDTQYF
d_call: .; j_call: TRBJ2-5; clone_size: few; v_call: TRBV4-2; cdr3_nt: TGTGCCAGCAGCCAAGAAGTGGGGCTACAAGAGACCCAGTACTTC; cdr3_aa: CASSQEVGLQETQYF
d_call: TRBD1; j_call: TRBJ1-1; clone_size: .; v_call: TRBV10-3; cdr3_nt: TGTGCCATCAGTGAGACCGGGACAGGGCGCACTGAAGCTTTCTTT; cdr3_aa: CAISETGTGRTEAFF
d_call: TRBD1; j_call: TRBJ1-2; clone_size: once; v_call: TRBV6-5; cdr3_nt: TGTGCCAGCAGTTATGCTGGACAGGGCTATGGCTACACCTTC; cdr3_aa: CASSYAGQGYGYTF
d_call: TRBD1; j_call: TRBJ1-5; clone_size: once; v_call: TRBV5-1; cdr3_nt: TGCGCCAGCAGCCTCGGCGAGACAGGGGGCGCTTACAATCAGCCCCAGCATTTT; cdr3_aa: CASSLGETGGAYNQPQHF
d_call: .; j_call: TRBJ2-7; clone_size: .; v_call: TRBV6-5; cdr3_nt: TGTGCCAGCAGCTTCGACAGAGGCGAGCAGTACTTC; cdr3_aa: CASSFDRGEQYF
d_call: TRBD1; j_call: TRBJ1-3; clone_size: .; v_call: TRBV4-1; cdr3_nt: TGCGCCAGCAGCCGATCGGACAGGGAAGAGGACACCATATATTTT; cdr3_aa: CASSRSDREEDTIYF
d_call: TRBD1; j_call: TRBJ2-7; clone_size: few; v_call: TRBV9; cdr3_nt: TGTGCCAGCAGCGTAGGACAGGGATCTGTCCACGAGCAGTACTTC; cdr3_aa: CASSVGQGSVHEQYF
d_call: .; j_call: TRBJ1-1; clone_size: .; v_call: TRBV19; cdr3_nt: TGTGCCAGTAGTTTTCTCAGGGGAGAAGCTTTCTTT; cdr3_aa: CASSFLRGEAFF
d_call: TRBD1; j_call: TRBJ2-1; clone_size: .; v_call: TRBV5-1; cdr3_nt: TGCGCCAGCAGCACGGACAGGATCGGCAATGAGCAGTTCTTC; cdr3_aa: CASSTDRIGNEQFF
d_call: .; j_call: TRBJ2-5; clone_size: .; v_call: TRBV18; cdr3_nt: TGTGCCAGCTCACCACCGGGGAGGCAAGAGACCCAGTACTTC; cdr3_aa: CASSPPGRQETQYF
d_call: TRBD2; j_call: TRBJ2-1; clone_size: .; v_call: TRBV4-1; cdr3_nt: TGCGCCAGCAGCCCTAGCGGGGGGGCGAGTGAGCAGTTCTTC; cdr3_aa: CASSPSGGASEQFF
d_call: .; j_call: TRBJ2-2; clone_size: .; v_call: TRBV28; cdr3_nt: TGTGCCAGCAGTTTAGCGAGCGGGGAGCTGTTTTTT; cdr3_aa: CASSLASGELFF
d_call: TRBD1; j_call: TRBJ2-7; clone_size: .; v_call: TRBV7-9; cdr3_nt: TGTGCCAGCAGCTCCCTGGACAGGGGTGACGAGCAGTACTTC; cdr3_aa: CASSSLDRGDEQYF
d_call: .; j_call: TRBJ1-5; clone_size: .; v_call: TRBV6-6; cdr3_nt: TGTGCCAGCGGTGTAGGGGTCAATCAGCCCCAGCATTTT; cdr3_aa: CASGVGVNQPQHF
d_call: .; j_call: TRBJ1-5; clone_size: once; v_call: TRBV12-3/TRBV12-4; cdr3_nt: TGTGCCAGCAAATATAGCAATCAGCCCCAGCATTTT; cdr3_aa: CASKYSNQPQHF
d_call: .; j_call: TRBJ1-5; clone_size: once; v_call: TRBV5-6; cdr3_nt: TGTGCCAGCAGTATCGGGGGGGGCCCCCAGCCCCAGCATTTT; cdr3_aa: CASSIGGGPQPQHF
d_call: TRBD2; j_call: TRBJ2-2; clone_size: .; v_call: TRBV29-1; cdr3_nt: TGCAGCGGTCGGACTAGCGGGGGGGACACCGGGGAGCTGTTTTTT; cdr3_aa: CSGRTSGGDTGELFF
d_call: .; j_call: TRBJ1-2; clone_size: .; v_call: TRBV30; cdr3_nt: TGTGCCTGGAGTGTAAACCTCAGGGGCGTCAGCTACACCTTC; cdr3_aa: CAWSVNLRGVSYTF
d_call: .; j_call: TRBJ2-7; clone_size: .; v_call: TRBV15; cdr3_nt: TGTGCCACCAGCAGAGATGTGGGGAGCTCCTACGAGCAGTACTTC; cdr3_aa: CATSRDVGSSYEQYF
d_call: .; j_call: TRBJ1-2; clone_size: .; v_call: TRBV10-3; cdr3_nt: TGTGCCATCAGTGAGGAGCTTTCGGATGGCTACACCTTC; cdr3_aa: CAISEELSDGYTF
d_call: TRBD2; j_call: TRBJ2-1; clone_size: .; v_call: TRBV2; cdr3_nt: TGTGCCAGGGGGGGGACTAGCGGGTACAATGAGCAGTTCTTC; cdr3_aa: CARGGTSGYNEQFF
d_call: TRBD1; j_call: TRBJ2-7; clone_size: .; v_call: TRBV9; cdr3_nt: TGTGCCAGCAGCCCCCGACAGGGGGTAGCCTACGAGCAGTACTTC; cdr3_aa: CASSPRQGVAYEQYF
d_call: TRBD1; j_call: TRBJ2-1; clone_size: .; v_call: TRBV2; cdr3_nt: TGTGCCAGCAGTGACCGAACTAGGGGGACAGGGGCATTCAATGAGCAGTTCTTC; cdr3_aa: CASSDRTRGTGAFNEQFF
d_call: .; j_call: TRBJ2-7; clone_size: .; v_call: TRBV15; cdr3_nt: TGTGCCACCAGCAGAGGAATAGGGGGGGGCTACGAGCAGTACTTC; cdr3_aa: CATSRGIGGGYEQYF
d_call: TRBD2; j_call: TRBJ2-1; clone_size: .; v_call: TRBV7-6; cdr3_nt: TGTGCCAGCAGCTCCACGTTTAGCGCGGGGGGGGGCGAGCAGTTCTTC; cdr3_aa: CASSSTFSAGGGEQFF
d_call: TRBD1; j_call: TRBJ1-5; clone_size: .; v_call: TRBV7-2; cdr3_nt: TGTGCCAGCAAAGAGACAGGGGCGAGCAATCAGCCCCAGCATTTT; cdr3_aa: CASKETGASNQPQHF
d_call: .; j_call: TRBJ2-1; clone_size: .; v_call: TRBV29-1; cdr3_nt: TGCAGCGTTGGCCTTAGCCACGGCTCCTACAATGAGCAGTTCTTC; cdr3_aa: CSVGLSHGSYNEQFF
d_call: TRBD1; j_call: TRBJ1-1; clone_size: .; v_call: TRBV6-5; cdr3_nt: TGTGCCAGCAGCTGGGACAGGAAGAACACTGAAGCTTTCTTT; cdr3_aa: CASSWDRKNTEAFF
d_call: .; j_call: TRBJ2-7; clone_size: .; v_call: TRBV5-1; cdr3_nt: TGCGCCAGCAGCTTGGCCGTGAGCGAGTCCTACGAGCAGTACTTC; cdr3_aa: CASSLAVSESYEQYF
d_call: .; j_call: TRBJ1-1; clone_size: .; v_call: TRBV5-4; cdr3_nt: TGTGCCAGCAGCTTGGCCGGAGGTCATGAAGCTTTCTTT; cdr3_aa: CASSLAGGHEAFF
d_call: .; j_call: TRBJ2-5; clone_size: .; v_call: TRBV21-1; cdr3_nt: TGTGCCAGCAGCAAAGAAGGGACACGGACCCAAGAGACCCAGTACTTC; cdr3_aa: CASSKEGTRTQETQYF
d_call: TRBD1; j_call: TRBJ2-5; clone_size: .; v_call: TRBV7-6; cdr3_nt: TGTGCCAGCAGCCCGGGACAGGGGAACCAAGAGACCCAGTACTTC; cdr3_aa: CASSPGQGNQETQYF